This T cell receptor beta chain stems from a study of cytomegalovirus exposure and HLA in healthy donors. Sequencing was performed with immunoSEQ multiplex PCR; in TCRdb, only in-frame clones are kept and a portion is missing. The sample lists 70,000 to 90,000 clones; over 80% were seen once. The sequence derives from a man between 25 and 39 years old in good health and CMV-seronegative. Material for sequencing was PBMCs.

CDR3 residues: CASSRDADSNQPQHF. CDR3 DNA: TGCGCCAGCAGCCGCGATGCTGATAGCAATCAGCCCCAGCATTTT. The chain joins TRBV5-1 to TRBJ1-5; D ambiguous. The CDR3 sequence is 15 residues long. Germline V CDR1 and CDR2: SGHRS, YFSETQ. With 4 bases removed from V and 0 bases from J, the gap between germline ends came to 11 bases.